This T cell receptor (beta chain) was sequenced during a study of T cells in Graves' hyperthyroidism and ophthalmopathy. Overall study results and limits: A median about 7 months before onset, the model predicted ophthalmopathy.

Using RNA transcripts as the source, TCR beta CDR3 regions were amplified. The HTBI set primed first-round TCR CDR3 RT-PCR. MiXCR, run by TCRdb on the multiplex PCR reads, gives a single entry per CDR3 protein. There are about 640,000 distinct CDR3 sequences in the sample; under 25% occur only once, and roughly a third lies in the top ten. On this clonotype itself: What it recognizes is unknown.

The V segment lost 6 bases and the J segment 10 bases; nucleotides outside the gene matches: 9. CDR1 and CDR2 (germline): MDHEN, SYDVKM. The CDR3 covers 14 residues. Patients showing uncontrolled infection, other autoimmune disease, pregnancy or lactation were ineligible. Together with thyroid ultrasound, orbital computed tomography, serum thyroxine and TRAb, clinical symptoms were used for diagnoses. The TCR comes from a man younger than 40 with Graves' ophthalmopathy. The sample comprised blood. This chain joins TRBV28 and TRBJ2-1; 10 bases are shared with TRBD2. Written as DNA, the CDR3 is TGTGCCAGCAGACGGCTAGCGGGAGACCGGGAGCAGTTCTTC. Its translation: CASRRLAGDREQFF.